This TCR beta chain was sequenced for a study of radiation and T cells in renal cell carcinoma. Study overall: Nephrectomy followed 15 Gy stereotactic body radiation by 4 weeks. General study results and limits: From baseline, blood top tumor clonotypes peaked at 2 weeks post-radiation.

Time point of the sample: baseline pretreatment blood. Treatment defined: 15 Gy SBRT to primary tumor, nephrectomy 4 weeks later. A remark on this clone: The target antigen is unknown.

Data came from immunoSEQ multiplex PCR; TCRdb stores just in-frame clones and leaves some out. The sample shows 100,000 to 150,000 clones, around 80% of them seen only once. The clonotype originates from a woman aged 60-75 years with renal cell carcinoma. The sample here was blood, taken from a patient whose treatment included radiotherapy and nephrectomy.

CDR3 nucleotides: TGTGCCAGCAGCCTCGGGACAGGGGGCGCCTATGGCTACACCTTC. Translating it yields CASSLGTGGAYGYTF. The genes are TRBV7-3 and TRBJ1-2; TRBD1 agrees at 12 bases. Trimming cost V 5 bases and J 4 bases; bases outside gene matches: 5. CDR3 length: 15 residues. Germline lookup yields CDR1 SGHTA and CDR2 FQGTGA. The variable domain in full, with the rest retrieved from reference TRBV7-3 and TRBJ1-2, is GAGVSQTPSNKVTEKGKYVELRCDPISGHTALYWYRQSLGQGPEFLIYFQGTGAADDSGLPNDRFFAVRPEGSVSTLKIQRTERGDSAVYLCASSLGTGGAYGYTFGSGTRLTVV.